One and the same sample provided the 4 T cell receptor beta chains below, sequenced in a study of shared clonotypes between healthy human individuals. Clones were read by immunoSEQ multiplex PCR, and TCRdb kept only the in-frame ones, dropping some. The sample lists around 2,000,000 clones, 90% to 95% occurring once. Sequencing input: naive CD4+ T cells sorted from blood. Subset here: CD45RA+ positively selected. The receptors come from a man between 18 and 29 years old in good health.

V gene TRBV5-6 combines with J gene TRBJ2-7; TRBD1 matches at 7 bases. CDR1 and CDR2 (germline): SGHDT, YYEEEE. The CDR3 covers 14 residues. The junction had 6 bases not matched to a gene; V was cut back by 4 bases and J by 2 bases. CDR3 region: CASSAGRGTYEQYF. In nucleotides, the CDR3 is TGTGCCAGCAGCGCCGGCAGGGGGACCTACGAGCAGTACTTC.

This chain uses TRBV6-5 with TRBJ1-2; no definite D call. Trimming took off 2 bases at V and 7 bases at J, with 11 bases between the two ends. Germline CDR1 MNHEY, CDR2 SVGAGI. There are 13 residues in the CDR3. Here the CDR3 DNA reads TGTGCCAGCAGTTACAGGGAAAATATTGGCTACACCTTC. This sequence encodes CASSYRENIGYTF.

The chain is built from TRBV5-1 and TRBJ1-2, with D possibly matching TRBD1 (5 bases). This CDR3 is built from 15 residues. Looked up from germline, CDR1 is SGHRS and CDR2 is YFSETQ. The V gene lost 4 bases and the J gene lost 2 bases, with 15 bases spanning the gap. CDR3 region: CASSDPGRQNYGYTF. The CDR3 DNA reads TGCGCCAGCAGCGATCCCGGCCGACAGAACTATGGCTACACCTTC.

The gene calls are TRBV5-6 and TRBJ1-1, with unresolved D. CDR3 length: 14 amino acids. The V end lost 4 bases, the J end lost 7 bases, and 17 bases lay between the germline ends. CDR1 is SGHDT, CDR2 YYEEEE, per germline. As DNA, the CDR3 is TGTGCCAGCAGCCCTCAGAGTTGGGGTAGTGAAGCTTTCTTT. Amino acid sequence: CASSPQSWGSEAFF.